This entry concerns a single TCR beta chain. This entry is derived from a study of CD8 T cells in ankylosing spondylitis. MiXCR, applied by TCRdb to the 5' RACE reads, yields one record per CDR3 protein. The profile shows about 250,000 distinct CDR3 sequences, roughly 32% of them singletons. The CDR3 totals 19 residues. Trimming at V came to 6 bases and at J to 4 bases, leaving 17 bases not matched to a gene. Germline V gives CDR1 SGHDT, CDR2 YYEEEE. The chain joins TRBV5-6 to TRBJ2-6; 9 bases are a match to TRBD1. The source material was blood, either unsorted or a sorted T cell fraction (not recorded which). The receptor's source is a male donor with ankylosing spondylitis or in good health (not recorded which). CDR3 loop: CASNTLGWTGASGANVLTF. CDR3 DNA: TGTGCCAGCAATACTTTGGGATGGACAGGGGCCTCCGGGGCCAACGTCCTGACTTTC.